The sequence of this T cell receptor (beta chain) was determined in a study of regulatory T cells in long-lasting Graves disease. This sample's time point: persistent/refractory GD, antithyroid drugs over 5 years with positive TRAb. Extracted RNA from PBMCs served as the source of the TCR library. Study-wide results and limits: More public clonotypes were shared by persistent patients (fewer than 3,000) than by new patients (roughly 1,000).

This clonotype has just a few counts. What it binds is not known. Arm-PCR of CDR3 regions with iRepertoire HTBI primers generated TCR beta libraries. TCRdb redid the calling of the multiplex PCR reads with MiXCR, one entry per CDR3 protein. This table has 450,000 or so distinct CDR3 sequences, less than 25% appearing once. Trimming cost V 3 bases and J 8 bases, with 10 bases left between them. The CDR3 has 12 residues. CDR1 is SQVTM and CDR2 is ANQGSEA in the germline V gene. This chain joins TRBV29-1 and TRBJ2-2; a possible D gene is TRBD1 (6 bases). The TCR originated in a female donor with Graves disease. The sequences come from peripheral blood mononuclear cells (PBMCs), collected when the disease was refractory, from a patient treated with antithyroid drugs. The CDR3 DNA follows: TGCAGCGTTGAGGGGGCAGGGGGGGAGCTGTTTTTT. Encoded protein: CSVEGAGGELFF.